These T cell receptor beta chains were read from a single sample in a study of blood T cell repertoires in COVID-19. Repertoires were generated with immunoSEQ multiplex PCR, while TCRdb's copy carries only in-frame clones and drops some. The data contain approximately 250,000 clones, around 82% of them singletons. The sequenced sample was peripheral blood. The receptors come from a human donor in a cohort sampled during active COVID-19. The CDR3 runs from the conserved cysteine through the conserved F or W. D genes are given only for firm matches. Some rows mark clone size as missing; the rest say once, few, many or name a class of expanded clone.

clone_size,j_call,d_call,v_call,cdr3_aa,cdr3_nt
once,TRBJ2-1,TRBD2,TRBV11-2,CASSFYSGLAENNEQFF,TGTGCCAGCAGCTTTTACTCGGGACTAGCGGAAAACAATGAGCAGTTCTTC
NA,TRBJ1-1,TRBD1,TRBV11-2,CASSLQGALRTEAFF,TGTGCCAGCAGCCTCCAGGGGGCCTTGAGGACTGAAGCTTTCTTT
NA,TRBJ2-4,TRBD1,TRBV19,CATEYRGTKNIQYF,TGTGCCACCGAGTACAGGGGAACCAAAAACATTCAGTACTTC
NA,TRBJ1-1,TRBD1,TRBV9,CASSGTGWNTEAFF,TGTGCCAGCAGCGGGACAGGATGGAACACTGAAGCTTTCTTT
NA,TRBJ2-7,NA,TRBV7-8,CASSLVALGYEQYF,TGTGCCAGCAGCTTAGTAGCGTTGGGCTACGAGCAGTACTTC
NA,TRBJ2-4,NA,TRBV6-5,CASSYSGSPSKNIQYF,TGTGCCAGCAGTTACTCAGGGAGTCCATCCAAAAACATTCAGTACTTC
NA,TRBJ1-2,TRBD1,TRBV5-4,CASSLDRANYGYTF,TGTGCCAGCAGCCTGGACAGGGCTAACTATGGCTACACCTTC
NA,TRBJ1-1,NA,TRBV14,CASTLYRNTEAFF,TGTGCCAGCACCTTATATCGGAACACTGAAGCTTTCTTT
NA,TRBJ1-1,NA,TRBV6-5,CASYDWRGLYTEAFF,TGTGCCAGCTATGACTGGCGGGGGCTATACACTGAAGCTTTCTTT
NA,TRBJ1-1,NA,TRBV7-2,CASSLAPRGTEAFF,TGTGCCAGCAGCTTAGCGCCCAGGGGCACTGAAGCTTTCTTT
NA,TRBJ1-5,NA,TRBV4-2,CASSQDKERRPQHF,TGTGCCAGCAGCCAAGATAAGGAGAGGAGGCCCCAGCATTTT
NA,TRBJ2-7,TRBD1,TRBV29-1,CSVTKPGQGAGEQYF,TGCAGCGTTACTAAACCGGGACAGGGGGCGGGCGAGCAGTACTTC
NA,TRBJ2-3,NA,TRBV10-1,CASSRDLNTQYF,TGCGCCAGCAGCCGGGACTTGAATACGCAGTATTTT
NA,TRBJ2-5,TRBD2,TRBV5-4,CASSSTGTSSATQYF,TGTGCCAGCAGCTCGACCGGGACTAGCAGTGCGACCCAGTACTTC
NA,TRBJ1-2,NA,TRBV14,CASSLTGQYGYTF,TGTGCCAGCAGCCTCACAGGACAGTATGGCTACACCTTC